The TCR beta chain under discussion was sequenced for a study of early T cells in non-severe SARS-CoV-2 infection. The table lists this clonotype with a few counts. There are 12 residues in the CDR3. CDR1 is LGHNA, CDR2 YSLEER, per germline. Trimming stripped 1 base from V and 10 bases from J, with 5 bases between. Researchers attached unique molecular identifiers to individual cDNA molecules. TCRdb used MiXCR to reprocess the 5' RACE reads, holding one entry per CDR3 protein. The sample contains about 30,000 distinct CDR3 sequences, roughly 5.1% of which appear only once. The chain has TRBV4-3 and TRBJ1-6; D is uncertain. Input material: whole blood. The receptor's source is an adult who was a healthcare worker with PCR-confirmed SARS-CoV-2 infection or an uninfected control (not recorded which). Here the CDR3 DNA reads TGCGCCAGCAGCCAAGCGGAATCACCCCTCCACTTT. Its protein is CASSQAESPLHF.